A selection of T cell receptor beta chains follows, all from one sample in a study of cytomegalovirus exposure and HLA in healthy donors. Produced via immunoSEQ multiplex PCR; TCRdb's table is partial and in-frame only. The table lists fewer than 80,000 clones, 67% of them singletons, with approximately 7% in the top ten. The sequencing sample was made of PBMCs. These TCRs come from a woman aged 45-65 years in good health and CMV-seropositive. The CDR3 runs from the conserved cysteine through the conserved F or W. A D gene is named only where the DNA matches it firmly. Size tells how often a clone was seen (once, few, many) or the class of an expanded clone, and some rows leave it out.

cdr3_aa: CASSYSEGYTEAFF
cdr3_nt: TGTGCCAGCAGTTACTCAGAGGGTTACACTGAAGCTTTCTTT
v_call: TRBV6-5
j_call: TRBJ1-1
clone_size: .
d_call: .

cdr3_aa: CASSSYRDNYNQPQHF
cdr3_nt: TGTGCCAGCAGCAGTTACCGGGACAATTACAATCAGCCCCAGCATTTT
v_call: TRBV5-6
j_call: TRBJ1-5
clone_size: .
d_call: .

cdr3_aa: CASSLYTDTQYF
cdr3_nt: TGTGCCAGCAGCCTCTACACAGATACGCAGTATTTT
v_call: TRBV7-2
j_call: TRBJ2-3
clone_size: .
d_call: .

cdr3_aa: CASSYSAGGMSGYTF
cdr3_nt: TGTGCCAGCAGTTACTCGGCAGGGGGAATGAGTGGCTACACCTTC
v_call: TRBV6-5
j_call: TRBJ1-2
clone_size: few
d_call: TRBD1

cdr3_aa: CASSLTGVLGGAFF
cdr3_nt: TGTGCCAGCAGCCTCACAGGAGTCCTCGGTGGAGCTTTCTTT
v_call: TRBV7-9
j_call: TRBJ1-1
clone_size: .
d_call: .

cdr3_aa: CASSVLEGRETQYF
cdr3_nt: TGTGCCAGCAGCGTCCTGGAGGGGCGAGAGACCCAGTACTTC
v_call: TRBV9
j_call: TRBJ2-5
clone_size: .
d_call: .

cdr3_aa: CSSSSRTGTNYEQYF
cdr3_nt: TGTTCCAGCAGCTCAAGAACCGGGACTAACTACGAGCAGTACTTC
v_call: TRBV7-9
j_call: TRBJ2-7
clone_size: few
d_call: TRBD2

cdr3_aa: CASSTGTGGYGYTF
cdr3_nt: TGTGCCAGCAGCACAGGGACAGGGGGATATGGCTACACCTTC
v_call: TRBV25-1
j_call: TRBJ1-2
clone_size: few
d_call: TRBD1

cdr3_aa: CASSDPALGLWTEAFF
cdr3_nt: TGTGCCAGCAGTGACCCCGCCCTGGGGCTTTGGACTGAAGCTTTCTTT
v_call: TRBV6-4
j_call: TRBJ1-1
clone_size: .
d_call: .

cdr3_aa: CSARDRGRQYF
cdr3_nt: TGCAGTGCTAGAGATCGGGGAAGGCAGTACTTC
v_call: TRBV20-1
j_call: TRBJ2-7
clone_size: .
d_call: .

cdr3_aa: CASSSRTGRAGYTF
cdr3_nt: TGTGCCAGCAGCTCTCGGACAGGGAGGGCTGGCTACACCTTC
v_call: TRBV7-2
j_call: TRBJ1-2
clone_size: few
d_call: TRBD1

cdr3_aa: CASSPPTLNTQYF
cdr3_nt: TGTGCCAGCAGCCCTCCTACCTTAAATACGCAGTATTTT
v_call: TRBV28
j_call: TRBJ2-3
clone_size: .
d_call: .